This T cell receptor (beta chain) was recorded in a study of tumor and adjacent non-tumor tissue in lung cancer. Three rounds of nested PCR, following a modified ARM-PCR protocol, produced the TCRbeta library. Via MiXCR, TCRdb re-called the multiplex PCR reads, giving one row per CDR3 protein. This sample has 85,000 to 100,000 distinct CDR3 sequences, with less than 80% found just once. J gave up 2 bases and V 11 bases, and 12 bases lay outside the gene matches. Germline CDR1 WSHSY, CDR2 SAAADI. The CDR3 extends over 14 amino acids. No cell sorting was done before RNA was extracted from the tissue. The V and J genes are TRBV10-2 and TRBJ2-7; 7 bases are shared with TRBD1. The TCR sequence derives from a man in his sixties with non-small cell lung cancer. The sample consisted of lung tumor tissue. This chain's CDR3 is CAVRATGAPYEQYF. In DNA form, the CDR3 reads TGCGCCGTCAGAGCAACAGGGGCACCCTACGAGCAGTACTTC.